This passage covers 27 T cell receptor beta chains from one sample sequenced in a study of CD8 T cells in Susac syndrome. The RNA, about 0.45 to 1 ug, was put through reverse transcription using random hexamers. TCRdb used MiXCR to reprocess the immunoSEQ multiplex PCR reads, holding one entry per CDR3 protein. The sample holds roughly 150,000 distinct CDR3 sequences, around 96% seen once. The sequenced sample consisted of CD8+ T cells from PBMCs. The receptors stem from a human donor with multiple sclerosis.

This chain joins TRBV4-1 and TRBJ1-5; D not certain. Trimming pared 4 bases from V and 7 bases from J, leaving 11 bases between. In germline, CDR1 is MGHRA, CDR2 YSYEKL. This CDR3 has 13 residues. CDR3 sequence (DNA): TGCGCCAGCAGCCTACCGGGGAACCAGCCCCAGCATTTT. It yields the protein CASSLPGNQPQHF.

This chain uses TRBV20-1 with TRBJ1-1; D remains ambiguous. The CDR3 consists of 11 residues. Germline V gene data show CDR1 as DFQATT and CDR2 as SNEGSKA (reference sequence). V shed 8 bases and J shed 4 bases, with 11 bases lying between them. CDR3 region: CSLPSGTEAFF. CDR3 in DNA: TGCAGTCTTCCCTCGGGCACTGAAGCTTTCTTT.

This clonotype was found once. The V call is TRBV11-1, the J call TRBJ2-1, with D possibly TRBD2 on 6 matching bases. CDR3 size: 16 residues. Trimming took off 5 bases at V and 5 bases at J, with 19 bases between the two ends. Germline CDR1 and CDR2: SGHAT and FQDESV (reference sequence). The CDR3 loop reads CASSPQGFGGDNEQFF. The CDR3 DNA sequence: TGTGCCAGCAGCCCCCAAGGGTTCGGGGGAGACAATGAGCAGTTCTTC.

DNA of the CDR3: TGTGCCAGCAGGAACAGGGGAACTAATGAAAAACTGTTTTTT. It specifies CASRNRGTNEKLFF. The chain recombines TRBV25-1 with TRBJ1-4, with TRBD1 matching over 7 bases. The junction had 2 bases not matched to a gene; V was cut back by 6 bases and J by 1 base. The CDR3 spans 14 residues. Per germline, CDR1 MGHDK and CDR2 SYGVNS.

This rearrangement joins TRBV19 to TRBJ2-1; TRBD1 matches 9 bases. V was clipped by 5 bases and J by 1 base; unmatched bases: 3. The CDR3 consists of 15 residues. Per the germline V gene, CDR1 is LNHDA and CDR2 is SQIVND (reference sequence). CDR3 loop: CASSPGQGSYNEQFF. The CDR3 region has the DNA TGTGCCAGTAGTCCCGGACAGGGGTCCTACAATGAGCAGTTCTTC.

The rearrangement uses TRBV20-1 and TRBJ2-6, with TRBD1 matching 8 bases. Germline CDR1 and CDR2: DFQATT and SNEGSKA (reference sequence). The CDR3 extends over 17 amino acids. The trim removed 6 bases at V and 7 bases at J, leaving 17 bases unmatched. CDR3 sequence reads: CSALGTGAPLGANVLTF. CDR3 in DNA: TGCAGTGCCCTCGGGACAGGAGCGCCTCTGGGCGCCAACGTCCTGACTTTC.

The chain employs TRBV7-2 and TRBJ1-1; no definite D call. The CDR3 has 13 amino acids. V lost 8 bases and J lost 3, with 13 bases in between. CDR1 SGHTA and CDR2 FQGNSA come from the germline V gene. The CDR3 reads CASSETRDTEAFF. As DNA, the CDR3 is TGTGCCAGCTCGGAAACTAGGGACACTGAAGCTTTCTTT.

The V gene is TRBV3-1, the J gene TRBJ1-3; TRBD1 might be the D (6 bases). The length of the CDR3 is 15 residues. V lost 3 bases to trimming and J lost 5 bases, with 14 bases between them. Germline V gene sequence: CDR1 LGHDT, CDR2 YNNKEL (reference sequence). The CDR3 is CASSQPGEKRNTIYF. The CDR3 DNA sequence: TGTGCCAGCAGCCAGCCAGGGGAGAAGAGAAACACCATATATTTT.

This clonotype was observed a few times. This chain links TRBV28 with TRBJ1-2; TRBD1 matches 7 bases. The CDR3 has 14 amino acids. V was pared by 1 base and J by 3 bases, with 2 bases of the junction left unmatched. Germline values: CDR1 MDHEN, CDR2 SYDVKM. The CDR3 is CASSLSDRDYGYTF. DNA of the CDR3: TGTGCCAGCAGTTTATCTGACAGGGACTATGGCTACACCTTC.

This sequence joins TRBV27 and TRBJ2-1; 8 nucleotides agree with TRBD1. The CDR3 covers 16 residues. Germline V lookup: CDR1 MNHEY, CDR2 SMNVEV (reference sequence). J was trimmed by 0 bases and V by 2 bases; bases with no gene match: 3. The CDR3 loop reads CASSLDRGGSYNEQFF. The CDR3 nucleotides are TGTGCCAGCAGTTTAGACAGGGGCGGCTCCTACAATGAGCAGTTCTTC.

Written as DNA, the CDR3 is TGTGCCAGCAGCTTGGACTCCTCCCGGAATGAGCAGTTCTTC. This encodes CASSLDSSRNEQFF. This rearrangement joins TRBV5-4 to TRBJ2-1; the D is unclear. V lost 0 bases to trimming and J lost 7 bases, with 11 bases between them. Per germline, CDR1 SGHNT and CDR2 YYREEE (reference sequence). The CDR3 length is 14 residues.

This clonotype was seen just once. The rearrangement uses TRBV29-1 and TRBJ2-3; the D is unclear. There are 11 residues in the CDR3. CDR1 and CDR2 from the germline V gene are SQVTM and ANQGSEA. Trimming stripped 6 bases from V and 7 bases from J, with 11 bases between. The CDR3 sequence: CSVAPDNTQYF. CDR3 DNA: TGCAGCGTCGCTCCCGATAATACGCAGTATTTT.

J is TRBJ2-2 and V is TRBV30, with D unresolved. V was clipped by 6 bases and J by 3 bases, with 5 bases between them. This CDR3 spans 11 amino acids. Germline V gene lookup returns CDR1 GTSNPN and CDR2 SVGIG (reference sequence). The DNA for the CDR3 is TGTGCCTGTCAGGACACCGGGGAGCTGTTTTTT. Amino acid sequence: CACQDTGELFF.

This sequence joins TRBV29-1 and TRBJ2-7; D is ambiguous. The V and J ends lost 5 bases and 0 bases respectively, with 14 bases between them. Germline V gives CDR1 SQVTM, CDR2 ANQGSEA. This CDR3 region has 14 residues. The DNA for the CDR3 is TGCAGCGTTCGTGGTGGAACAAGCTCCTACGAGCAGTACTTC. This sequence encodes CSVRGGTSSYEQYF.

V usage is TRBV13 and J usage is TRBJ2-3, with D hard to call. The CDR3 runs to 14 residues. CDR1 and CDR2 from the germline V gene are PRHDT and FYEKMQ (reference sequence). V shed 0 bases and J shed 0 bases, with 4 bases lying between them. DNA of the CDR3: TGTGCCAGCAGCTTAGGCGAAAGCACAGATACGCAGTATTTT. Its translation: CASSLGESTDTQYF. Full variable domain (rest looked up from reference TRBV13 and TRBJ2-3): AAGVIQSPRHLIKEKRETATLKCYPIPRHDTVYWYQQGPGQDPQFLISFYEKMQSDKGSIPDRFSAQQFSDYHSELNMSSLELGDSALYFCASSLGESTDTQYFGPGTRLTVL.

The rearrangement uses TRBV9 and TRBJ2-2, with D perhaps matching TRBD1 (5 bases). Germline V gene lookup returns CDR1 SGDLS and CDR2 YYNGEE. The ends were cut back, 4 bases at V and 0 bases at J, with 13 bases in the middle. This CDR3 comprises 16 residues. The CDR3 sequence is CASSLRTTANTGELFF. The DNA of the CDR3 is TGTGCCAGCAGCTTAAGGACAACAGCGAACACCGGGGAGCTGTTTTTT.

This chain joins TRBV29-1 and TRBJ1-2; D is unresolved. Looked up from germline, CDR1 is SQVTM and CDR2 is ANQGSEA. V was cut by 4 bases and J by 6 bases, with 9 bases left in between. The CDR3 sequence is 11 residues long. CDR3: CSVGLWNGYTF. The CDR3 coding sequence is TGCAGCGTTGGACTATGGAATGGCTACACCTTC. Full variable domain (remainder filled in from reference TRBV29-1 and TRBJ1-2): SAVISQKPSRDICQRGTSLTIQCQVDSQVTMMFWYRQQPGQSLTLIATANQGSEATYESGFVIDKFPISRPNLTFSTLTVSNMSPEDSSIYLCSVGLWNGYTFGSGTRLTVV.

V usage is TRBV15 and J usage is TRBJ2-7; D is perhaps TRBD1 (7 bases). The V end was cut by 0 bases, the J end by 5 bases, with 11 bases between. In germline, CDR1 is LNHNV, CDR2 YYDKDF (reference sequence). The CDR3 extends over 14 amino acids. The CDR3 DNA reads TGTGCCACCAGCAGAGATCGGGGGACAGACGAGCAGTACTTC. Its protein product is CATSRDRGTDEQYF.

This chain connects TRBV7-9 to TRBJ2-1; D is undetermined. V lost 1 base, J lost 4 bases, and 2 bases lay in between. Germline V gene data show CDR1 as SEHNR and CDR2 as FQNEAQ (reference sequence). This CDR3 contains 12 residues. The CDR3 DNA reads TGTGCCAGCAGCTTAGATTACAATGAGCAGTTCTTC. The encoded protein is CASSLDYNEQFF.

The chain couples TRBV7-2 to TRBJ2-3; TRBD1 agrees at 8 bases. Trimming cost V 3 bases and J 3 bases; bases outside gene matches: 5. Germline values: CDR1 SGHTA, CDR2 FQGNSA. There are 15 residues in the CDR3. The CDR3 here is CASSLGRGLTDTQYF. CDR3 nucleotide sequence: TGTGCCAGCAGCTTGGGCAGGGGGCTAACAGATACGCAGTATTTT.

V and J are TRBV27 and TRBJ1-1; D call uncertain. Trimming removed 1 base from V and 5 bases from J, with 8 bases in between. CDR3 length: 13 amino acids. Germline V lookup: CDR1 MNHEY, CDR2 SMNVEV (reference sequence). CDR3: CASSLYYGTEAFF. The CDR3 region has the DNA TGTGCCAGCAGTTTATATTATGGGACTGAAGCTTTCTTT.

This chain connects TRBV9 to TRBJ1-5; D is perhaps TRBD1 (6 bases). V gave up 5 bases and J gave up 3 bases, with 9 bases separating them. This CDR3 spans 13 amino acids. Germline values: CDR1 SGDLS, CDR2 YYNGEE. DNA of the CDR3: TGTGCCAGCAGTCAGGGGAACAATCAGCCCCAGCATTTT. Residues: CASSQGNNQPQHF.

This clonotype was counted a single time. The V call is TRBV4-1, the J call TRBJ2-7; possibly TRBD1 for D (6 bases). The V end was cut by 0 bases, the J end by 4 bases, with 10 bases between. The CDR3 loop spans 14 amino acids. Germline V gene sequence: CDR1 MGHRA, CDR2 YSYEKL. CDR3 sequence (DNA): TGCGCCAGCAGCCAAGAAACAGGACAGTACGAGCAGTACTTC. Encoded protein: CASSQETGQYEQYF.

CDR3 region: CASSPVDDRGLEAFF. CDR3 DNA: TGTGCCAGCTCACCAGTTGACGACAGGGGGCTTGAAGCTTTCTTT. The J gene is TRBJ1-1, the V gene TRBV18; 10 nucleotides match TRBD1. Looked up from germline, CDR1 is KGHSH and CDR2 is LQKENI. This CDR3 comprises 15 residues. Losses at the gene ends were 2 bases for V and 7 bases for J; bases not matched to a gene: 7.

The V call is TRBV27, the J call TRBJ2-2; 9 bases are a match to TRBD1. Germline CDR1 MNHEY, CDR2 SMNVEV (reference sequence). The CDR3 has 13 amino acids. Trimming took 7 bases from V and 6 from J; bases not matched to a gene: 3. The CDR3 DNA sequence: TGTGCCAGCACCCGACAGGGGGCCGGGGAGCTGTTTTTT. Encoded protein: CASTRQGAGELFF.

The CDR3 spells CASSAGEGVQYF. CDR3 DNA sequence: TGTGCCAGCAGCGCGGGGGAGGGCGTTCAGTACTTC. The chain combines TRBV9 with TRBJ2-4; 7 bases map to TRBD2. Germline trimming cut 3 bases from V and 11 bases from J; bases unmatched to any gene: 5. The length of the CDR3 is 12 residues. Germline values: CDR1 SGDLS, CDR2 YYNGEE.

This clonotype was seen only a few times. The gene calls are TRBV6-1 and TRBJ2-1; D may be TRBD2 (5 bases). CDR1 is MNHNS and CDR2 is SASEGT in the germline V gene. The ends were cut back, 8 bases at V and 9 bases at J, with 17 bases in the middle. This CDR3 is 13 amino acids long. The CDR3 spells CASGQPGKTEQFF. CDR3 DNA sequence: TGTGCCAGCGGCCAGCCGGGGAAAACTGAGCAGTTCTTC.